This T cell receptor beta chain was identified during a study of T cells in Graves' hyperthyroidism and ophthalmopathy. Duration under 3 months, a NOSPECS grade of at least 4, and a Clinical Activity Score of at least 3 characterized the ophthalmopathy patients. The study based diagnoses on clinical symptoms, serum thyroxine and TRAb, thyroid ultrasound and orbital computed tomography. The CDR3 sequence is 13 residues long. Germline-derived CDR1 and CDR2 are SGHRS and YFSETQ. Deletions cut 5 bases from V and 1 base from J, with 6 bases between. TCR beta CDR3 region amplification was performed from RNA transcripts. With the HTBI primer set, the TCR CDR3 went through a first round of RT-PCR. Via MiXCR, TCRdb re-called the multiplex PCR reads, giving one row per CDR3 protein. The sample yields hundreds of thousands of distinct CDR3 sequences, around 20% seen once. Overall study findings and caveats: Classification by a 13 V-J model distinguished ophthalmopathy from stable hyperthyroidism.

With respect to this clonotype: Its target is unknown.

This TCR was recovered from a man between 25 and 39 years old with Graves' ophthalmopathy. The specimen was blood. V and J are TRBV5-1 and TRBJ2-2, with D unresolved. Here the CDR3 reads CASRSGNTGELFF. Here the CDR3 DNA reads TGCGCCAGCAGGAGTGGGAACACCGGGGAGCTGTTTTTT.